This is a list of T cell receptor beta chains from one sample in a study of human T cells and chemical hapten exposure. MiXCR, run by TCRdb on the RACE reads, gives a single entry per CDR3 protein. Found here are approximately 120,000 distinct CDR3 sequences, roughly 9% of them singletons; the top ten hold more than 3%. Sequencing was performed on whole blood, taken in connection with sensitization to the hapten diphenylcyclopropenone (DPC). Receptor source: a woman aged 40 to 50 with alopecia areata. Some clones in this sample may be carry-over from other donors' samples. Each CDR3 is given with its conserved first and last residue. D genes are given only for firm matches. Some rows mark clone size as missing; the rest say once, few, many or name a class of expanded clone.

abundance: -; v_gene: TRBV18; d_gene: TRBD1; j_gene: TRBJ1-5; CDR3aa: CASSPKRGTEFYSNQPQHF; CDR3nt: TGTGCCAGCTCACCAAAGAGAGGGACAGAGTTTTATAGCAATCAGCCCCAGCATTTT
abundance: -; v_gene: TRBV6-1; d_gene: -; j_gene: TRBJ1-2; CDR3aa: CASSEAPQGGGYTF; CDR3nt: TGTGCCAGCAGTGAAGCGCCCCAGGGCGGAGGCTACACCTTC
abundance: few; v_gene: TRBV7-2; d_gene: -; j_gene: TRBJ2-7; CDR3aa: CASSLDARVRTTEQYF; CDR3nt: TGTGCCAGCAGCTTAGATGCGAGGGTACGGACTACCGAGCAGTACTTC
abundance: -; v_gene: TRBV20-1; d_gene: -; j_gene: TRBJ2-3; CDR3aa: CSAYRTPGTDTQYF; CDR3nt: TGCAGTGCGTATCGAACGCCTGGCACAGATACGCAGTATTTT
abundance: few; v_gene: TRBV6-2/TRBV6-3; d_gene: -; j_gene: TRBJ1-2; CDR3aa: CASSRRLEGYTF; CDR3nt: TGTGCCAGCAGCCGCAGGCTGGAGGGCTACACCTTC
abundance: many; v_gene: TRBV7-9; d_gene: -; j_gene: TRBJ1-1; CDR3aa: CASSLRAGGGTEAFF; CDR3nt: TGTGCCAGCAGCTTACGAGCGGGGGGCGGCACTGAAGCTTTCTTT
abundance: many; v_gene: TRBV5-1; d_gene: -; j_gene: TRBJ1-1; CDR3aa: CASSSQQGNTEAFF; CDR3nt: TGCGCCAGCAGCTCCCAACAGGGGAACACTGAAGCTTTCTTT
abundance: many; v_gene: TRBV19; d_gene: -; j_gene: TRBJ2-1; CDR3aa: CASLAQGNNEQFF; CDR3nt: TGTGCCAGCCTCGCCCAGGGCAACAATGAGCAGTTCTTC
abundance: many; v_gene: TRBV10-2; d_gene: -; j_gene: TRBJ2-1; CDR3aa: CASSDTGVEDNEQFF; CDR3nt: TGCGCCAGCAGTGATACGGGGGTGGAAGACAATGAGCAGTTCTTC
abundance: -; v_gene: TRBV29-1; d_gene: TRBD1; j_gene: TRBJ2-1; CDR3aa: CSVEGDRGFDEQFF; CDR3nt: TGCAGCGTTGAAGGGGACAGGGGGTTTGATGAGCAGTTCTTC
abundance: -; v_gene: TRBV21-1; d_gene: -; j_gene: TRBJ2-3; CDR3aa: CASRATPRTDTQYF; CDR3nt: TGTGCCAGCAGGGCGACACCGCGCACAGATACGCAGTATTTT
abundance: -; v_gene: TRBV11-2; d_gene: -; j_gene: TRBJ2-7; CDR3aa: CASSSYEGQASYEQYF; CDR3nt: TGTGCCAGCAGCTCGTACGAAGGTCAGGCGTCCTACGAGCAGTACTTC
abundance: -; v_gene: TRBV28; d_gene: TRBD1; j_gene: TRBJ2-5; CDR3aa: CASSFGTGGVETQYF; CDR3nt: TGTGCCAGCAGTTTTGGTACAGGGGGCGTGGAGACCCAGTACTTC
abundance: -; v_gene: TRBV2; d_gene: -; j_gene: TRBJ1-5; CDR3aa: CASSENTGILSRQPQHF; CDR3nt: TGTGCCAGCAGTGAAAACACGGGGATCCTGAGCAGACAGCCCCAGCATTTT
abundance: few; v_gene: TRBV19; d_gene: -; j_gene: TRBJ2-7; CDR3aa: CASSITSDSYEQYF; CDR3nt: TGTGCCAGTAGTATCACATCTGACTCCTACGAGCAGTACTTC
abundance: -; v_gene: TRBV18; d_gene: -; j_gene: TRBJ2-5; CDR3aa: CASSPSLASQETQYF; CDR3nt: TGTGCCAGCTCACCGAGTCTAGCGTCACAAGAGACCCAGTACTTC
abundance: few; v_gene: TRBV18; d_gene: -; j_gene: TRBJ2-5; CDR3aa: CASSPGTGQETQYF; CDR3nt: TGTGCCAGCTCACCCGGGACTGGCCAAGAGACCCAGTACTTC
abundance: few; v_gene: TRBV6-2/TRBV6-3; d_gene: -; j_gene: TRBJ2-4; CDR3aa: CASRKLGPRPSDIQYF; CDR3nt: TGTGCCAGCAGAAAACTAGGGCCGAGACCTTCAGACATTCAGTACTTC
abundance: few; v_gene: TRBV29-1; d_gene: TRBD1; j_gene: TRBJ1-1; CDR3aa: CGATQGRGLEAFF; CDR3nt: TGCGGCGCCACACAGGGGAGGGGCCTTGAAGCTTTCTTT
abundance: few; v_gene: TRBV10-2; d_gene: -; j_gene: TRBJ2-1; CDR3aa: CASRGAHLRDYNEQFF; CDR3nt: TGCGCCAGCAGAGGAGCCCATCTCAGGGATTACAATGAGCAGTTCTTC
abundance: few; v_gene: TRBV7-9; d_gene: -; j_gene: TRBJ1-5; CDR3aa: CASSLRVAEPQHF; CDR3nt: TGTGCCAGCAGCTTAAGGGTCGCGGAGCCCCAGCATTTT
abundance: many; v_gene: TRBV3-1; d_gene: -; j_gene: TRBJ1-1; CDR3aa: CASSQEGNTEAFF; CDR3nt: TGTGCCAGCAGCCAAGAGGGGAACACTGAAGCTTTCTTT